This TCR beta chain is from a study of identical twins. TCRdb ran MiXCR on the 5' RACE reads and lists one entry per CDR3 protein. The table shows around 470,000 distinct CDR3 sequences, with about 14% occurring only once. This clonotype was seen a few times. These data also formed part of another study, on yellow fever vaccine responses in identical twins. That work adds: On the reported evidence, twins' vaccine T cell responses seemed partly convergent and partly personalized.

This receptor was obtained from a woman between 18 and 29 years old in good health. The material sequenced was CD4+ T cells sorted from blood.

The chain's CDR3 is CASSQDGLAGGPDTQYF. Here the CDR3 DNA reads TGCGCCAGCAGCCAAGATGGCCTAGCGGGAGGGCCAGATACGCAGTATTTT. The J gene is TRBJ2-3, the V gene TRBV4-3; 12 bases align to TRBD2. The V segment lost 0 bases and the J segment 4 bases; nucleotides outside the gene matches: 5. The CDR3 contains 17 residues. The germline V gene encodes CDR1 LGHNA and CDR2 YSLEER.